This TCR beta chain was sequenced for a study of OX40 agonist ivuxolimab in advanced cancers. Trimming shortened V by 6 bases and J by 4 bases, and 12 bases separated the two germline ends. This CDR3 spans 12 amino acids. Looked up from germline, CDR1 is SQVTM and CDR2 is ANQGSEA. Regarding this clone: Its specificity is unknown.

The assay was immunoSEQ multiplex PCR, and TCRdb's table has in-frame clones only and misses some. The data show 55,000 to 65,000 clones, with roughly four fifths seen just once and roughly 1.9% held by the top ten. Study-level results: On average, CD8+ T cells showed a greater number of expanded clones than CD4+.

The receptor's source is an adult with an advanced solid tumor such as melanoma, head and neck, liver or kidney cancer. The rearrangement joins TRBV29-1 to TRBJ1-1; weak D call: TRBD1 (6 bases). Specimen: CD4+ or CD8+ T cells sorted from blood, collected in a trial of the OX40 agonist ivuxolimab. DNA for the CDR3: TGCAGCGTGAGAGGGGGGAGCACTGAAGCTTTCTTT. Translating gives CSVRGGSTEAFF.